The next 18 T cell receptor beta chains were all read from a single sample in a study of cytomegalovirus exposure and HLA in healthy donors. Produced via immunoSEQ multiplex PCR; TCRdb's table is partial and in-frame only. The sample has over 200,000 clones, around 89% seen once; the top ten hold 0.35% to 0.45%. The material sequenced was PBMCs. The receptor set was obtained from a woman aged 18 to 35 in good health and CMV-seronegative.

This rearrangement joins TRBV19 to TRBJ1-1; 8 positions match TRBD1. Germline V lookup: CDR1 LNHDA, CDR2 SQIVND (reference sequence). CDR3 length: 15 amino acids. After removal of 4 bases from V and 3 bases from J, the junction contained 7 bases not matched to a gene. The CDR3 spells CASSTQGALDTEAFF. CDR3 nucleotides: TGTGCCAGTAGTACCCAGGGGGCTCTGGACACTGAAGCTTTCTTT.

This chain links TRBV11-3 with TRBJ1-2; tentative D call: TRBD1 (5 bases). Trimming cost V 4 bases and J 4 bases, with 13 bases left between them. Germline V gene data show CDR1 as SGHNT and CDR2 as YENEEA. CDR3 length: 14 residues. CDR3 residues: CASSSGGAPYGYTF. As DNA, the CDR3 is TGTGCCAGCAGCTCCGGAGGGGCACCCTATGGCTACACCTTC.

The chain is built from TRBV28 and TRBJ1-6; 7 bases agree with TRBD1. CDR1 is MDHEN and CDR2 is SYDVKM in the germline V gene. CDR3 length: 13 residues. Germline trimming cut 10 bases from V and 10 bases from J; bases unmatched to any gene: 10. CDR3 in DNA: TGTGCCACCAAGACAGGGAAGGGCTCACCCCTCCACTTT. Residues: CATKTGKGSPLHF. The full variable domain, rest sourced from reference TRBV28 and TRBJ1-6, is DVKVTQSSRYLVKRTGEKVFLECVQDMDHENMFWYRQDPGLGLRLIYFSYDVKMKEKGDIPEGYSVSREKKERFSLILESASTNQTSMYLCATKTGKGSPLHFGNGTRLTVT.

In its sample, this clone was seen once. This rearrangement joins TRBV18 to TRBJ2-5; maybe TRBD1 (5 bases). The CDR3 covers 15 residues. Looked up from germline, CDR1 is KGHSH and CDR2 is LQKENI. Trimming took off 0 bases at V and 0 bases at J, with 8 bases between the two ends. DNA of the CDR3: TGTGCCAGCTCACCACCGGACACGTACCAAGAGACCCAGTACTTC. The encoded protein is CASSPPDTYQETQYF.

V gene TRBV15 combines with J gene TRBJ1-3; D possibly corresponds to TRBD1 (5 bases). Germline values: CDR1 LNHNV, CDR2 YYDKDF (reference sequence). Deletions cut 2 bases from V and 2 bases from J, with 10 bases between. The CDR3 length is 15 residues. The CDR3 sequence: CATSRRGTAGNTIYF. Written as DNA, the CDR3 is TGTGCCACCAGCAGACGCGGGACGGCTGGAAACACCATATATTTT.

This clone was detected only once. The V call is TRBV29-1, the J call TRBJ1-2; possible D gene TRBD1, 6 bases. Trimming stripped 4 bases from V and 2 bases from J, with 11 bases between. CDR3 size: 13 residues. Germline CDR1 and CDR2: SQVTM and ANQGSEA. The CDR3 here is CSVAEGVNYGYTF. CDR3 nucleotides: TGCAGCGTTGCTGAGGGGGTAAACTATGGCTACACCTTC.

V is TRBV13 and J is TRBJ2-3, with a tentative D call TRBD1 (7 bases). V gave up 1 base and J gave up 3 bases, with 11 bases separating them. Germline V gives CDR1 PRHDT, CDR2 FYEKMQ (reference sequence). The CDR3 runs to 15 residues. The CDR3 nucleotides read TGTGCCAGCAGCTTAGACAGGGGAGGAACAGATACGCAGTATTTT. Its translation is CASSLDRGGTDTQYF. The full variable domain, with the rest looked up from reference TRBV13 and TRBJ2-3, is AAGVIQSPRHLIKEKRETATLKCYPIPRHDTVYWYQQGPGQDPQFLISFYEKMQSDKGSIPDRFSAQQFSDYHSELNMSSLELGDSALYFCASSLDRGGTDTQYFGPGTRLTVL.

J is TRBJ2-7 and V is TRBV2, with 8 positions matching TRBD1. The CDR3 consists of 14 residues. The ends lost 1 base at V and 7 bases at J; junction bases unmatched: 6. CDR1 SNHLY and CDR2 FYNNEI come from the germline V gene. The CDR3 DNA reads TGTGCCAGCAGTGAAGTTCAGGGGGCGCGAGAGCAGTACGTC. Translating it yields CASSEVQGAREQYV.

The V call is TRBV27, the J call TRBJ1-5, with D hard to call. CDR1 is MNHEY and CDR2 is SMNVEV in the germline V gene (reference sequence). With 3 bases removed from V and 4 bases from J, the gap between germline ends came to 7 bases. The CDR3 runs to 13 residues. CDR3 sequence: CASSLSENQPQHF. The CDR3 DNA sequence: TGTGCCAGCAGTTTGTCAGAAAATCAGCCCCAGCATTTT.

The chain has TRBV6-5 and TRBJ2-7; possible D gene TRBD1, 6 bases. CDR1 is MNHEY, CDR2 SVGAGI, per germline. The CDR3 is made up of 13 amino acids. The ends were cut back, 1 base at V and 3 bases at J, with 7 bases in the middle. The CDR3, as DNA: TGTGCCAGCAGTTACTTGACAGGCTACGAGCAGTACTTC. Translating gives CASSYLTGYEQYF.

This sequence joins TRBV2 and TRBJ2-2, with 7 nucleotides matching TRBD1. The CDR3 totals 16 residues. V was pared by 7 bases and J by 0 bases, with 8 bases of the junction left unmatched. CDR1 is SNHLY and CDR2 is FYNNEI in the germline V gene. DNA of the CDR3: TGTGCCAGCATCTATGGACAGGCGACGAACACCGGGGAGCTGTTTTTT. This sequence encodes CASIYGQATNTGELFF. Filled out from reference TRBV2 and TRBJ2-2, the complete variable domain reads EPEVTQTPSHQVTQMGQEVILRCVPISNHLYFYWYRQILGQKVEFLVSFYNNEISEKSEIFDDQFSVERPDGSNFTLKIRSTKLEDSAMYFCASIYGQATNTGELFFGEGSRLTVL.

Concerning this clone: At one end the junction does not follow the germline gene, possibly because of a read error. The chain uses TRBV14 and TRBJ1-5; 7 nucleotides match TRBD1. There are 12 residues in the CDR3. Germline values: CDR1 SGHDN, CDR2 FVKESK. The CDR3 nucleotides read TGTGCCAGCAGCCTACCGGGACAGCCCCCGCATTTT. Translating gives CASSLPGQPPHF.

The chain's CDR3 is CMARGGSHTEAFF. The CDR3 bases are TGTATGGCCCGGGGGGGTTCGCACACTGAAGCTTTCTTT. V usage is TRBV28 and J usage is TRBJ1-1; D perhaps matches TRBD1 (5 bases). CDR3 size: 13 residues. Germline CDR1 MDHEN, CDR2 SYDVKM.

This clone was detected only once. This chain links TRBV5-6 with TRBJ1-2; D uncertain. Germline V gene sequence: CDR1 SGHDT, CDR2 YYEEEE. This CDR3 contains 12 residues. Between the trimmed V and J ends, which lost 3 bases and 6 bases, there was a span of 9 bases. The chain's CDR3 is CASSSFLDGYTF. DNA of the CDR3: TGTGCCAGCAGCTCTTTTTTAGATGGCTACACCTTC.

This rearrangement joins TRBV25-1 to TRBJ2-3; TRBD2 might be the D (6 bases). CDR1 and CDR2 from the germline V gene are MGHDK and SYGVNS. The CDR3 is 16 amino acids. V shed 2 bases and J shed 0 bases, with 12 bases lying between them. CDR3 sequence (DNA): TGTGCCAGCAGTGAAGCTGCGGGACTGAGCACAGATACGCAGTATTTT. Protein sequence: CASSEAAGLSTDTQYF.

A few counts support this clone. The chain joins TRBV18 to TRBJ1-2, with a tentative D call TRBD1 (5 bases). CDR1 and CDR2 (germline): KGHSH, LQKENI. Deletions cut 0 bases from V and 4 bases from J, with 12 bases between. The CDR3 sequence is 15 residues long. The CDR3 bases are TGTGCCAGCTCACCACCCGACAGACCGATCTATGGCTACACCTTC. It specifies CASSPPDRPIYGYTF.

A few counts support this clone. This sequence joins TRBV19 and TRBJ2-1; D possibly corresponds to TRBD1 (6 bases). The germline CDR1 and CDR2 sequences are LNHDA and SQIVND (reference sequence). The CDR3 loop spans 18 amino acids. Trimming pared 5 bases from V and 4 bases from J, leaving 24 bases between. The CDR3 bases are TGTGCCAGTAGTTCCTACGCACCGGGACACCCCAATTACAATGAGCAGTTCTTC. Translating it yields CASSSYAPGHPNYNEQFF. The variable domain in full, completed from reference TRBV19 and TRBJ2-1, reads DGGITQSPKYLFRKEGQNVTLSCEQNLNHDAMYWYRQDPGQGLRLIYYSQIVNDFQKGDIAEGYSVSREKKESFPLTVTSAQKNPTAFYLCASSSYAPGHPNYNEQFFGPGTRLTVL.

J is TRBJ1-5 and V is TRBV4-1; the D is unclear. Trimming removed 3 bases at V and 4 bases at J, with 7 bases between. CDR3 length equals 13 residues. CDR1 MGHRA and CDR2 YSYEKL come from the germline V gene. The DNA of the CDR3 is TGCGCCAGCAGCCAGACTGTGAATCAGCCCCAGCATTTT. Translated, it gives CASSQTVNQPQHF.